This T cell receptor (beta chain) was found in a study of T cells in Graves' hyperthyroidism and ophthalmopathy. Study-level findings and limits: Within blood appeared most thyroid clonotypes that had expanded above 0.001.

Authors of the study amplified TCR beta CDR3 regions from RNA transcripts. First-round RT-PCR targeting the TCR CDR3 was performed with the HTBI primer set. TCRdb re-called the multiplex PCR reads through MiXCR, storing one row per CDR3 protein. The sample yields 300,000 to 400,000 distinct CDR3 sequences, about 13% seen once. Participants, patients aged 18 to 65, had newly diagnosed hyperthyroidism with a duration under 2 months. Clinicians diagnosed patients from clinical symptoms, serum thyroxine and TRAb, thyroid ultrasound and orbital computed tomography. This clonotype was picked up many times. The antigen remains unidentified. The specimen was blood. The receptor was isolated from a woman younger than 35 with Graves' hyperthyroidism.

The CDR3 sequence is CASGPGQSSYNEQFF. CDR3 DNA: TGTGCTAGTGGTCCCGGACAGAGCTCCTACAATGAGCAGTTCTTC. The chain couples TRBV12-5 to TRBJ2-1; possible D gene TRBD1, 6 bases. V was pared by 5 bases and J by 0 bases, with 11 bases between. The germline CDR1 and CDR2 sequences are LGHNT and FRNRAP. CDR3 length: 15 residues.